This entry lists 7 T cell receptor beta chains sequenced from one sample in a study of blood T cell repertoires in COVID-19. Here immunoSEQ multiplex PCR was the method, and the copy in TCRdb shows in-frame clones only, minus some. The sample lists about 160,000 clones, under 80% occurring once. The sequenced sample was peripheral blood. These receptors all come from a man between 70 and 80 years old with acute or convalescent COVID-19.

The rearrangement joins TRBV5-5 to TRBJ1-2; D is possibly TRBD1 (6 bases). CDR1 is SGHKS, CDR2 YYEKEE, per germline (reference sequence). Trimming removed 3 bases from V and 7 bases from J, with 16 bases in between. The CDR3 spans 14 residues. The CDR3 spells CASSSLITGPGYTF. In nucleotides, the CDR3 is TGTGCCAGCAGCTCGCTGATCACAGGGCCTGGCTACACCTTC.

The genes are TRBV19 and TRBJ1-6; the D gene is possibly TRBD1 (6 bases). V was trimmed by 5 bases and J by 5 bases, leaving 10 bases between them. The length of the CDR3 is 14 residues. Germline lookup yields CDR1 LNHDA and CDR2 SQIVND (reference sequence). This CDR3 reads CASSLGQNNSPLHF. CDR3 coding DNA: TGTGCCAGTAGTTTAGGACAGAATAATTCACCCCTCCACTTT. Full variable domain (outside the CDR3, taken from reference TRBV19 and TRBJ1-6): DGGITQSPKYLFRKEGQNVTLSCEQNLNHDAMYWYRQDPGQGLRLIYYSQIVNDFQKGDIAEGYSVSREKKESFPLTVTSAQKNPTAFYLCASSLGQNNSPLHFGNGTRLTVT.

This chain links TRBV6-5 with TRBJ2-3; TRBD1 agrees at 9 bases. CDR1 and CDR2 from the germline V gene are MNHEY and SVGAGI. CDR3 size: 15 residues. V lost 9 bases and J lost 3; bases outside the gene matches: 10. DNA for the CDR3: TGTGCCAGTAAAACAGGGGGCGCGGGGACAGATACGCAGTATTTT. Protein product: CASKTGGAGTDTQYF.

J is TRBJ1-6 and V is TRBV28, with 8 bases that match TRBD1. Germline trimming cut 8 bases from V and 6 bases from J; bases unmatched to any gene: 12. The CDR3 totals 16 residues. Looked up from germline, CDR1 is MDHEN and CDR2 is SYDVKM. CDR3 in DNA: TGTGCCAGCGACAGTGGTGGACAGGGTTTTAATTCACCCCTCCACTTT. Translation gives CASDSGGQGFNSPLHF. Complete variable domain (other parts from reference TRBV28 and TRBJ1-6): DVKVTQSSRYLVKRTGEKVFLECVQDMDHENMFWYRQDPGLGLRLIYFSYDVKMKEKGDIPEGYSVSREKKERFSLILESASTNQTSMYLCASDSGGQGFNSPLHFGNGTRLTVT.

The gene calls are TRBV7-8 and TRBJ2-1, with TRBD2 matching over 9 bases. This CDR3 comprises 18 residues. V shed 5 bases, J shed 12 bases, and the junction held 23 bases outside the gene matches. Germline lookup yields CDR1 SGHVS and CDR2 FQNEAQ. The CDR3 sequence: CASSPRRGGAGGPNGQFF. The CDR3 region has the DNA TGTGCCAGCAGCCCCCGGCGGGGGGGTGCGGGAGGGCCCAACGGGCAGTTCTTC.

As DNA, the CDR3 is TGCAGCGTAACGGACAGACCCCCAGCCGGGACGCAGTATTTT. Its translation is CSVTDRPPAGTQYF. This rearrangement joins TRBV29-1 to TRBJ2-3; possible D gene TRBD1, 6 bases. CDR1 is SQVTM and CDR2 is ANQGSEA in the germline V gene. The CDR3 sequence is 14 residues long. V lost 6 bases, J lost 9 bases, and 22 bases lay in between.

The J gene is TRBJ1-2, the V gene TRBV19; possibly TRBD1 for D (6 bases). V was pared by 3 bases and J by 5 bases, with 7 bases between. CDR1 LNHDA and CDR2 SQIVND come from the germline V gene (reference sequence). CDR3 length: 12 amino acids. Here the CDR3 reads CASSMTGYGYTF. The CDR3 region has the DNA TGTGCCAGTAGTATGACAGGTTATGGCTACACCTTC.